Listed here are 29 T cell receptor beta chains from one sample, sequenced in a study of T cell responses to AZD1222 COVID-19 vaccine. Assay used: immunoSEQ multiplex PCR; TCRdb lists only in-frame clones, some missing. The table shows tens of thousands of clones, with about 88% occurring only once. The sequences come from peripheral blood, collected 28 days after the second AZD1222 dose. The receptors were gathered from an adult who received the AZD1222 COVID-19 vaccine.

The chain links TRBV4-2 to TRBJ2-7, with TRBD1 matching 7 bases. This CDR3 has 13 residues. After removal of 2 bases from V and 4 bases from J, the junction contained 2 bases not matched to a gene. Looked up from germline, CDR1 is LGHNA and CDR2 is YNFKEQ. The CDR3 is CASSQQQGYEQYF. Written as DNA, the CDR3 is TGTGCCAGCAGCCAACAACAGGGGTACGAGCAGTACTTC.

CDR3 in DNA: TGTGCCAGCAGCCCCTCAGGGAGTGCTGAAGCTTTCTTT. It is translated as CASSPSGSAEAFF. V and J are TRBV9 and TRBJ1-1; a possible D gene is TRBD1 (5 bases). With 4 bases removed from V and 6 bases from J, the gap between germline ends came to 13 bases. The germline CDR1 and CDR2 sequences are SGDLS and YYNGEE. CDR3 length equals 13 residues. The full variable domain, rest sourced from reference TRBV9 and TRBJ1-1, is DSGVTQTPKHLITATGQRVTLRCSPRSGDLSVYWYQQSLDQGLQFLIQYYNGEERAKGNILERFSAQQFPDLHSELNLSSLELGDSALYFCASSPSGSAEAFFGQGTRLTVV.

The rearrangement uses TRBV12-3 or TRBV12-4 and TRBJ2-1; D remains unclear. V lost 3 bases, J lost 10 bases, and 7 bases lay in between. The CDR3 runs 11 residues. CDR3 in DNA: TGTGCCAGCAGTTTCGTCATCGAGCAGTTCTTC. It translates to CASSFVIEQFF.

The chain combines TRBV27 with TRBJ2-2; D is uncertain. The V gene's germline CDR1 is MNHEY and CDR2 SMNVEV (reference sequence). V was clipped by 3 bases and J by 4 bases, with 9 bases between them. The length of the CDR3 is 14 residues. The CDR3 here is CASSLSRVTGELFF. In DNA, the CDR3 is TGTGCCAGCAGTTTGTCAAGGGTCACCGGGGAGCTGTTTTTT.

This chain uses TRBV3-1 (or the pseudogene TRBV3-2) with TRBJ1-2; 7 positions agree with TRBD1. Germline V CDR1 and CDR2: LGHDT, YNNKEL (reference sequence). Trimming at V came to 4 bases and at J to 14 bases, leaving 7 bases not matched to a gene. This CDR3 comprises 11 residues. The CDR3 sequence: CASSRETGITF. The CDR3, as DNA: TGTGCCAGCAGCCGGGAGACAGGGATAACCTTC.

This chain connects TRBV7-6 to TRBJ2-5; D gene ambiguous. CDR1 and CDR2 from the germline V gene are SGHVS and FNYEAQ. Trimming stripped 5 bases from V and 5 bases from J, with 9 bases between. The length of the CDR3 is 12 residues. The DNA for the CDR3 is TGTGCCAGCAGCCTGGCTTTGGAGACCCAGTACTTC. Protein product: CASSLALETQYF.

This clone showed up just once. V gene TRBV5-4 combines with J gene TRBJ2-7, with 13 bases matching TRBD2. The V gene end was trimmed by 4 bases and the J gene end by 1 base; junction bases not matched to a gene: 5. Looked up from germline, CDR1 is SGHNT and CDR2 is YYREEE (reference sequence). The CDR3 sequence is 16 residues long. The DNA of the CDR3 is TGTGCCAGCAGCGGGGGACTAGCGGGAAGGTCCTACGAGCAGTACTTC. Translated: CASSGGLAGRSYEQYF. Drawing the rest from reference TRBV5-4 and TRBJ2-7, the complete variable domain is ETGVTQSPTHLIKTRGQQVTLRCSSQSGHNTVSWYQQALGQGPQFIFQYYREEENGRGNFPPRFSGLQFPNYSSELNVNALELDDSALYLCASSGGLAGRSYEQYFGPGTRLTVT.

The J gene is TRBJ2-2, the V gene TRBV28, with D tentatively TRBD2 (5 bases). The CDR3 has 13 residues. Trimming cost V 9 bases and J 0 bases, with 8 bases left between them. Germline V gene data show CDR1 as MDHEN and CDR2 as SYDVKM. The CDR3, as DNA: TGTGCCAGTGGACTGGCGAACACCGGGGAGCTGTTTTTT. This encodes CASGLANTGELFF. The complete variable domain, with remaining parts taken from reference TRBV28 and TRBJ2-2, reads DVKVTQSSRYLVKRTGEKVFLECVQDMDHENMFWYRQDPGLGLRLIYFSYDVKMKEKGDIPEGYSVSREKKERFSLILESASTNQTSMYLCASGLANTGELFFGEGSRLTVL.

V is TRBV5-1 and J is TRBJ2-7; weak D call: TRBD1 (6 bases). The CDR3 has 13 residues. Germline assignment: CDR1 SGHRS and CDR2 YFSETQ. V shed 4 bases and J shed 6 bases, with 14 bases lying between them. The CDR3 region has the DNA TGCGCCAGCAGCCTAATACAGGGAAGCGAGCAGTACTTC. Translated: CASSLIQGSEQYF.

The rearrangement uses TRBV29-1 and TRBJ1-1, with no clear D. CDR1 is SQVTM and CDR2 is ANQGSEA in the germline V gene. V gave up 7 bases and J gave up 0 bases, with 9 bases separating them. The CDR3 runs to 12 residues. CDR3 loop: CSAEGLNTEAFF. In nucleotides, the CDR3 is TGCAGCGCCGAGGGCCTGAACACTGAAGCTTTCTTT.

Only one count was recorded for this clone. This chain connects TRBV27 to TRBJ2-2; 15 positions match TRBD2. The CDR3 contains 16 residues. From germline, CDR1 is MNHEY and CDR2 SMNVEV (reference sequence). The junction had 7 bases not matched to a gene; V was cut back by 10 bases and J by 4 bases. The CDR3 region has the DNA TGTGCCACCCAGGGACTAGCGGGAGGATTCACCGGGGAGCTGTTTTTT. Translated: CATQGLAGGFTGELFF.

The J gene is TRBJ2-7, the V gene TRBV19; 7 bases are a match to TRBD2. This CDR3 is built from 14 residues. Per germline, CDR1 LNHDA and CDR2 SQIVND (reference sequence). V was pared by 5 bases and J by 3 bases, with 7 bases of the junction left unmatched. The CDR3 DNA reads as TGTGCCAGTAGTCCCTCCGGGGGGTTCTACGAGCAGTACTTC. It encodes CASSPSGGFYEQYF.

The chain couples TRBV28 to TRBJ2-3; 14 nucleotides agree with TRBD2. V lost 4 bases and J lost 4; bases outside the gene matches: 16. Germline V gene lookup returns CDR1 MDHEN and CDR2 SYDVKM. The CDR3 spans 20 residues. The CDR3 sequence is CASSSPISTSGRAFADTQYF. The CDR3 bases are TGTGCCAGCAGTTCCCCAATTTCGACTAGCGGGAGGGCCTTCGCAGATACGCAGTATTTT.

The chain uses TRBV5-1 and TRBJ1-1, with 9 bases lining up with TRBD1. The germline CDR1 and CDR2 sequences are SGHRS and YFSETQ. This CDR3 has 15 residues. V lost 3 bases and J lost 4; bases outside the gene matches: 7. Written as DNA, the CDR3 is TGCGCCAGCAGCTCGAGGACAGGGGTGAGCACTGAAGCTTTCTTT. It translates to CASSSRTGVSTEAFF. The whole variable domain, remainder taken from reference TRBV5-1 and TRBJ1-1, is KAGVTQTPRYLIKTRGQQVTLSCSPISGHRSVSWYQQTPGQGLQFLFEYFSETQRNKGNFPGRFSGRQFSNSRSEMNVSTLELGDSALYLCASSSRTGVSTEAFFGQGTRLTVV.

The chain employs TRBV5-1 and TRBJ1-4; D is unresolved. CDR1 and CDR2 (germline): SGHRS, YFSETQ. The CDR3 loop spans 15 amino acids. V was pared by 4 bases and J by 0 bases, with 10 bases between. The CDR3, as DNA: TGCGCCAGCAGCCCTCGGGTCGCAACTAATGAAAAACTGTTTTTT. Translated, it gives CASSPRVATNEKLFF.

The rearrangement joins TRBV2 to TRBJ1-3, with D possibly matching TRBD1 (5 bases). The germline gives CDR1 SNHLY, CDR2 FYNNEI. The CDR3 spans 13 residues. The ends were cut back, 5 bases at V and 3 bases at J, with 8 bases in the middle. For the CDR3, the DNA is TGTGCCAGCAGTTGGGACGGTGGAAACACCATATATTTT. Protein: CASSWDGGNTIYF.

Only one count was recorded for this clone. The chain recombines TRBV19 with TRBJ1-5; D not certain. The V and J ends lost 7 bases and 7 bases respectively, with 11 bases between them. Germline loops: CDR1 LNHDA, CDR2 SQIVND (reference sequence). The CDR3 spans 12 residues. Here the CDR3 DNA reads TGTGCCAGTACCAGTCCCGGCCAGCCCCAGCATTTT. Translating it yields CASTSPGQPQHF.

This chain joins TRBV15 and TRBJ2-2; no reliable D call. Germline CDR1 and CDR2: LNHNV and YYDKDF (reference sequence). The CDR3 length is 12 residues. V was clipped by 5 bases and J by 4 bases, with 5 bases between them. This CDR3 is CATSQLTGELFF. DNA for the CDR3: TGTGCCACCAGCCAACTCACCGGGGAGCTGTTTTTT.

The chain has TRBV28 and TRBJ2-3; possibly TRBD2 for D (7 bases). The CDR3 spans 15 residues. V lost 11 bases and J 3 bases, leaving 21 bases between the germline ends. Germline loops: CDR1 MDHEN, CDR2 SYDVKM. The chain's CDR3 is CASKGGQGTTDTQYF. The CDR3 region has the DNA TGTGCCTCCAAGGGGGGGCAGGGGACTACAGATACGCAGTATTTT.

This rearrangement joins TRBV6-6 to TRBJ1-4; possibly TRBD1 for D (5 bases). The CDR3 totals 16 residues. The V and J ends lost 5 bases and 7 bases respectively, with 20 bases between them. Germline CDR1 reads MNHNY; CDR2 reads SVGAGI (reference sequence). The CDR3 sequence is CASSGHGGVVGEKLFF. Written as DNA, the CDR3 is TGTGCCAGCAGTGGACATGGGGGGGTGGTGGGTGAAAAACTGTTTTTT.

The chain carries TRBV6-1 and TRBJ2-1; tentatively, D is TRBD2 (6 bases). The CDR3 runs 15 residues. Trimming took off 2 bases at V and 4 bases at J, with 12 bases between the two ends. CDR1 is MNHNS, CDR2 SASEGT, per germline. The CDR3 spells CASSEPGVSYNEQFF. The CDR3 region has the DNA TGTGCCAGCAGTGAACCGGGGGTTTCATACAATGAGCAGTTCTTC.

The chain links TRBV27 to TRBJ1-6; possibly TRBD1 for D (5 bases). The CDR3 consists of 14 residues. Germline V gene sequence: CDR1 MNHEY, CDR2 SMNVEV (reference sequence). Trimming removed 8 bases at V and 8 bases at J, with 16 bases between. CDR3 residues: CASSIQGEDSPLHF. The CDR3 nucleotides are TGTGCCAGCTCTATCCAAGGGGAGGATTCACCCCTCCACTTT.

J is TRBJ2-3 and V is TRBV7-2; D unresolved. Per the germline V gene, CDR1 is SGHTA and CDR2 is FQGNSA. This CDR3 region has 15 residues. Trimming pared 1 base from V and 5 bases from J, leaving 13 bases between. The chain's CDR3 is CASSLVGVMIDTQYF. The CDR3, as DNA: TGTGCCAGCAGCTTAGTTGGGGTGATGATAGATACGCAGTATTTT.

J is TRBJ1-2 and V is TRBV6-5, with D possibly TRBD1 on 5 matching bases. Germline-derived CDR1 and CDR2 are MNHEY and SVGAGI. This CDR3 has 13 amino acids. V was clipped by 6 bases and J by 4 bases, with 12 bases between them. CDR3 nucleotides: TGTGCCAGCAGCGTCTTCGGGGGCTATGGCTACACCTTC. Translation: CASSVFGGYGYTF.

The CDR3 protein is CASRNTGAKGNYEQYF. DNA for the CDR3: TGTGCCAGCAGGAATACAGGGGCTAAGGGAAACTACGAGCAGTACTTC. J is TRBJ2-7 and V is TRBV11-2; 7 bases match TRBD1. The CDR3 consists of 16 residues. Trimming removed 6 bases from V and 3 bases from J; junction bases left unmatched: 14. The germline CDR1 and CDR2 sequences are SGHAT and FQNNGV.

Only a few counts were recorded for this clone. J is TRBJ2-3 and V is TRBV5-1, with TRBD1 matching over 11 bases. Trimming cost V 7 bases and J 0 bases; bases outside gene matches: 7. Germline V gene data show CDR1 as SGHRS and CDR2 as YFSETQ. CDR3 length: 16 residues. CDR3 bases: TGCGCCAGCGGAGGACAGGGGGCTTCTAGCACAGATACGCAGTATTTT. Translating it yields CASGGQGASSTDTQYF.

The rearrangement uses TRBV19 and TRBJ1-1; 8 positions agree with TRBD1. V dropped 5 bases and J dropped 4; count of bases not matched to a gene: 9. CDR1 is LNHDA, CDR2 SQIVND, per germline (reference sequence). The CDR3 is 15 residues long. Written as DNA, the CDR3 is TGTGCCAGTAGTCCAACGGCAGGGGGCGTCACTGAAGCTTTCTTT. It yields the protein CASSPTAGGVTEAFF.

This rearrangement joins TRBV13 to TRBJ2-7, with TRBD1 identical over 8 bases. Looked up from germline, CDR1 is PRHDT and CDR2 is FYEKMQ (reference sequence). This CDR3 spans 14 amino acids. The V segment lost 4 bases and the J segment 4 bases; nucleotides outside the gene matches: 6. The CDR3 DNA sequence: TGTGCCAGCAGCTCGGACAGGGCTGGGTACGAGCAGTACTTC. Its translation: CASSSDRAGYEQYF.

CDR3 amino acids: CASSRTTGQVAYEQYF. CDR3 nucleotides: TGCGCCAGCAGCCGAACCACGGGACAGGTTGCCTACGAGCAGTACTTC. The chain uses TRBV5-1 and TRBJ2-7; 8 nucleotides align to TRBD1. After removal of 4 bases from V and 2 bases from J, the junction contained 11 bases not matched to a gene. CDR3 length equals 16 residues. Germline V gene lookup returns CDR1 SGHRS and CDR2 YFSETQ.